Following are 3 T cell receptor beta chains from one sample sequenced in a study of tumor-infiltrating lymphocytes in oesophageal squamous cell carcinoma. TCRdb fed the PCR reads into MiXCR, producing one record per CDR3 protein. The sample contains fewer than 20,000 distinct CDR3 sequences, approximately 40% of which appear only once. What was sequenced was normal esophageal tissue next to the tumor. The receptors originated from a male donor with esophageal squamous cell carcinoma.

In the case of this clonotype: The CDR3 carries no conserved terminal phenylalanine or tryptophan, so it likely arises from a read error. It is unclear where the CDR3 begins or ends on the DNA, so no DNA is shown, and the CDR3 is as TCRdb lists it. The chain has TRBV7-2 and TRBJ1-6. 14 amino acids form the CDR3, both terminal residues included. Germline CDR1 is SGHTA and CDR2 is FQGNSA. CDR3 sequence reads: CASSLLYNEQFFGP.

The rearrangement links TRBV7-6 to TRBJ2-1, with TRBD2 matching 10 bases. V shed 5 bases and J 4 bases; nucleotides not matched to a gene: 8. In germline, CDR1 is SGHVS, CDR2 FNYEAQ. The CDR3 loop spans 16 amino acids. CDR3 sequence (DNA): TGTGCCAGCAGCCCCGGACTAGCGGACAAATACAATGAGCAGTTCTTC. This encodes CASSPGLADKYNEQFF. Combining the CDR3 with reference TRBV7-6 and TRBJ2-1 gives the whole variable domain GAGVSQSPRYKVTKRGQDVALRCDPISGHVSLYWYRQALGQGPEFLTYFNYEAQQDKSGLPNDRFSAERPEGSISTLTIQRTEQRDSAMYRCASSPGLADKYNEQFFGPGTRLTVL.

In the case of this clonotype: This may stem from a read error, because a much larger clone lies one nucleotide away. The rearrangement links TRBV6-1 to TRBJ2-1; TRBD2 is a possible D gene (6 bases). With 3 bases removed from V and 10 bases from J, the gap between germline ends came to 16 bases. Germline CDR1 reads MNHNS; CDR2 reads SASEGT. There are 14 residues in the CDR3. Here the CDR3 reads CASSDPAGPYEQFF. CDR3 nucleotides: TGTGCCAGCAGTGACCCGGCGGGGCCCTACGAGCAGTTCTTC.